The rows below give T cell receptor beta chains drawn from one sample of a study of cytomegalovirus exposure and HLA in healthy donors. TCRdb's copy holds only in-frame clones and misses some; the assay was immunoSEQ multiplex PCR. The table records 100,000 to 150,000 clones, roughly a tenth of them present only once. Input material: PBMCs. These receptors all stem from a woman between 18 and 29 years old in good health and CMV-seropositive. Both conserved end residues are part of each CDR3. The order of the fields is J gene, V gene, clone size, D gene, CDR3 DNA, CDR3 protein. The D gene is left open where the match is weak. Size is stated for part of the rows, as once, few or many counts, or as a class when the clone is expanded.

j_gene: TRBJ2-5; v_gene: TRBV30; abundance: .; d_gene: .; CDR3nt: TGTGCCTGGGAGCGGTTCGAGACCCAGTACTTC; CDR3aa: CAWERFETQYF
j_gene: TRBJ1-3; v_gene: TRBV5-5; abundance: .; d_gene: .; CDR3nt: TGTGCCAGCAGCTTGGCCTGGTTCTCGAGCTCTGGAAACACCATATATTTT; CDR3aa: CASSLAWFSSSGNTIYF
j_gene: TRBJ1-2; v_gene: TRBV28; abundance: .; d_gene: TRBD1; CDR3nt: TGTGCCAGCAGAACAGGGGGCGCCGTCTACACCTTC; CDR3aa: CASRTGGAVYTF
j_gene: TRBJ1-1; v_gene: TRBV11-3; abundance: .; d_gene: .; CDR3nt: TGTGCCAGCAGCTCCCGGTCTGAAGCTTTCTTT; CDR3aa: CASSSRSEAFF
j_gene: TRBJ2-3; v_gene: TRBV6-5; abundance: .; d_gene: TRBD1; CDR3nt: TGTGCCAGCAGTACCCACAGGGGGGCAGATACGCAGTATTTT; CDR3aa: CASSTHRGADTQYF
j_gene: TRBJ2-5; v_gene: TRBV10-2; abundance: .; d_gene: .; CDR3nt: TGCGCCACCTGGGCTGGGTTCCCGTGGGAGACCCAGTACTTC; CDR3aa: CATWAGFPWETQYF
j_gene: TRBJ2-1; v_gene: TRBV5-4; abundance: .; d_gene: TRBD2; CDR3nt: TGTGCCAGCAGCTCTCTAGCGGGGTCCCCTATCTTC; CDR3aa: CASSSLAGSPIF
j_gene: TRBJ1-2; v_gene: TRBV28; abundance: .; d_gene: .; CDR3nt: TGTGCCAGCGGACCGGGATACTCCTATGGCTACACCTTC; CDR3aa: CASGPGYSYGYTF
j_gene: TRBJ2-2; v_gene: TRBV19; abundance: .; d_gene: .; CDR3nt: TGTGCCAGTACCGGGAGCGGAGCCGGGGAGCTGTTTTTT; CDR3aa: CASTGSGAGELFF
j_gene: TRBJ2-7; v_gene: TRBV7-2; abundance: .; d_gene: .; CDR3nt: TGTGCCAGCAGCCCCGGGCTAACTAGCTACGAGCAGTACTTC; CDR3aa: CASSPGLTSYEQYF
j_gene: TRBJ2-2; v_gene: TRBV6-1; abundance: .; d_gene: TRBD2; CDR3nt: TGTGCCAGCAGTGAGTTAACGGGAGGGCTCGGGGAGCTGTTTTTT; CDR3aa: CASSELTGGLGELFF
j_gene: TRBJ1-1; v_gene: TRBV28; abundance: few; d_gene: .; CDR3nt: TGTGCCAGCAGAACCGGGACTCGGGATACTGAAGCTTTCTTT; CDR3aa: CASRTGTRDTEAFF
j_gene: TRBJ2-2; v_gene: TRBV30; abundance: .; d_gene: .; CDR3nt: TGTGCCTGGAGTGTAGGCGGGAAAGCCGGGGAGCTGTTTTTT; CDR3aa: CAWSVGGKAGELFF
j_gene: TRBJ2-7; v_gene: TRBV6-5; abundance: few; d_gene: .; CDR3nt: TGTGCCAGCAGTCAGCAGGGACACGGGTTCTACGAGCAGTACTTC; CDR3aa: CASSQQGHGFYEQYF
j_gene: TRBJ2-1; v_gene: TRBV7-9; abundance: few; d_gene: .; CDR3nt: TGTGCCAGCAGCCAAGACGGGAACGATAGGTGGTTCTTC; CDR3aa: CASSQDGNDRWFF
j_gene: TRBJ1-2; v_gene: TRBV6-6; abundance: .; d_gene: .; CDR3nt: TGTGCCAGCAGCCCGGAGGGTTTGGTCTATGGCTACACCTTC; CDR3aa: CASSPEGLVYGYTF
j_gene: TRBJ1-4; v_gene: TRBV6-1; abundance: few; d_gene: .; CDR3nt: TGTGCCAGCAGTGAAAGCATGGGAGGAGGCGAAAAACTGTTTTTT; CDR3aa: CASSESMGGGEKLFF
j_gene: TRBJ1-1; v_gene: TRBV15; abundance: .; d_gene: .; CDR3nt: TGTGCCACCAGCAGAGATTTGGGGGCGGCTTTCTTT; CDR3aa: CATSRDLGAAFF
j_gene: TRBJ2-7; v_gene: TRBV18; abundance: .; d_gene: .; CDR3nt: TGTGCCAGCTCCCCAGGGACACCTAGCTCCTACGAGCAGTACTTC; CDR3aa: CASSPGTPSSYEQYF
j_gene: TRBJ2-7; v_gene: TRBV7-2; abundance: .; d_gene: TRBD2; CDR3nt: TGTGCCAGCAGTACCTATAGCGGGATCTCCTACGAGCAGTACTTC; CDR3aa: CASSTYSGISYEQYF
j_gene: TRBJ2-2; v_gene: TRBV19; abundance: few; d_gene: TRBD1; CDR3nt: TGTGCCACTAGGCCGGACAGGGTGGGGACCGGGGAGCTGTTTTTT; CDR3aa: CATRPDRVGTGELFF
j_gene: TRBJ2-7; v_gene: TRBV27; abundance: .; d_gene: TRBD2; CDR3nt: TGTGCCAGCGGCCCCGGGCTAGCGGGAGGGAGTGAGCAGTACTTC; CDR3aa: CASGPGLAGGSEQYF
j_gene: TRBJ1-1; v_gene: TRBV10-3; abundance: .; d_gene: TRBD1; CDR3nt: TGTGCCATCAGACCAGGGGGGAACACTGAAGCTTTCTTT; CDR3aa: CAIRPGGNTEAFF
j_gene: TRBJ1-1; v_gene: TRBV5-1; abundance: few; d_gene: .; CDR3nt: TGCGCCAGCAGCATCCTAGACGGAACTGAAGCTTTCTTT; CDR3aa: CASSILDGTEAFF